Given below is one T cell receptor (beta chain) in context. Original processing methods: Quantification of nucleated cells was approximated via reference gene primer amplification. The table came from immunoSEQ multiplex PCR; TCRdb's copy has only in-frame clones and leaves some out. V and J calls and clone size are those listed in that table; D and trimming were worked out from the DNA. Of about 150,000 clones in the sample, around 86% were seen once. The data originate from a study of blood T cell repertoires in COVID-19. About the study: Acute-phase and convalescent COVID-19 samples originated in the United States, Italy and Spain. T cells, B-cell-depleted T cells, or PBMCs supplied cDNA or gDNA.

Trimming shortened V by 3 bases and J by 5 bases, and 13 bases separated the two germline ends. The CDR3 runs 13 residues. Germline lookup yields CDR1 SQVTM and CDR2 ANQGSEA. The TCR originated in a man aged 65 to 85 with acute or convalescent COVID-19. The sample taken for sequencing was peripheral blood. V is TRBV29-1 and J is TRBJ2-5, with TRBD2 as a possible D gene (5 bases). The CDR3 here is CSVDRELGETQYF. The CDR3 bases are TGCAGCGTTGATAGGGAACTAGGGGAGACCCAGTACTTC.